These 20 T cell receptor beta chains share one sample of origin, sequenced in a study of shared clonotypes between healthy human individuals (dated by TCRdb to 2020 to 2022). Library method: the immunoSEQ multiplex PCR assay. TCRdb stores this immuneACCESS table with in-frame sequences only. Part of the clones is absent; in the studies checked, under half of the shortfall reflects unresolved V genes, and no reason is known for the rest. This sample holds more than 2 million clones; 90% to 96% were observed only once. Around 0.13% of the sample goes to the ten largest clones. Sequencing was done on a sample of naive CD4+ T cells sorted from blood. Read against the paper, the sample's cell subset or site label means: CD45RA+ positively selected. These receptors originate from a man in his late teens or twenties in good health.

The CDR3 reads CASSLGDGIFPQHF. In DNA, the CDR3 is TGCGCCAGCAGCTTGGGGGACGGGATATTTCCCCAGCATTTT. J is TRBJ1-5 and V is TRBV5-1, with a weak D call TRBD1 (5 bases). V was clipped by 0 bases and J by 10 bases, with 14 bases between them. This CDR3 is built from 14 residues. The germline CDR1 and CDR2 sequences are SGHRS and YFSETQ.

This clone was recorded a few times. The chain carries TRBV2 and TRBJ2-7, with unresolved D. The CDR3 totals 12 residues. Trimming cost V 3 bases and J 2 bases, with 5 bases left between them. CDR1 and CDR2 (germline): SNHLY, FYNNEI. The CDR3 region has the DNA TGTGCCAGCAGTGACAGCCCCTACGAGCAGTACTTC. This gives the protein CASSDSPYEQYF.

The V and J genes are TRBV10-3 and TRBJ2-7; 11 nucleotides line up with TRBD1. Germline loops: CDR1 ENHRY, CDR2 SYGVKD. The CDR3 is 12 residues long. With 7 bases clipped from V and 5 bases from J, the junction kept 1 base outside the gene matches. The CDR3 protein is CAIMGQGDEQYF. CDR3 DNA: TGTGCCATCATGGGACAGGGGGACGAGCAGTACTTC.

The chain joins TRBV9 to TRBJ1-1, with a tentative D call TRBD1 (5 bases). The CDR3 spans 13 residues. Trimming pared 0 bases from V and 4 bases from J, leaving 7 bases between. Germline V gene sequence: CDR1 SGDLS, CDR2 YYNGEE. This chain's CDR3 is CASSVEGITEAFF. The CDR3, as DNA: TGTGCCAGCAGCGTAGAGGGGATCACTGAAGCTTTCTTT.

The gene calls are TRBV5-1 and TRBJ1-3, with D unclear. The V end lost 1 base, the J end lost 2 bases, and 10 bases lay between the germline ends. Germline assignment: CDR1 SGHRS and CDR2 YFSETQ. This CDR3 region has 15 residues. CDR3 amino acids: CASSLSLWAGNTIYF. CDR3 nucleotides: TGCGCCAGCAGCTTGTCCCTTTGGGCTGGAAACACCATATATTTT.

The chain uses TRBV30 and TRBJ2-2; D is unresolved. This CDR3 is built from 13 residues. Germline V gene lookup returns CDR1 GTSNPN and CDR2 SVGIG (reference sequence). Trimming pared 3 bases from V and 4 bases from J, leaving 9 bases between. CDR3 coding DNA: TGTGCCTGGAGGGCAGAACCCACCGGGGAGCTGTTTTTT. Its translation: CAWRAEPTGELFF.

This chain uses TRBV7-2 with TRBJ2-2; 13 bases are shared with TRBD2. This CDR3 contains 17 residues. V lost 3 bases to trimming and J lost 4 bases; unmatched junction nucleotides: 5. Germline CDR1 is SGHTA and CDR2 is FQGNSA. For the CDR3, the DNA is TGTGCCAGCAGCTTTCGACTAGCGGGGGGCCGCACCGGGGAGCTGTTTTTT. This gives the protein CASSFRLAGGRTGELFF.

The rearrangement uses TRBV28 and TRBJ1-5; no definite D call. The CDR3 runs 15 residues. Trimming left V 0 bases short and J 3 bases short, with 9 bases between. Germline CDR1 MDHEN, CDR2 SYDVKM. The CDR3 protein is CASSLWDGYNQPQHF. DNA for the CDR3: TGTGCCAGCAGTTTATGGGACGGTTACAATCAGCCCCAGCATTTT.

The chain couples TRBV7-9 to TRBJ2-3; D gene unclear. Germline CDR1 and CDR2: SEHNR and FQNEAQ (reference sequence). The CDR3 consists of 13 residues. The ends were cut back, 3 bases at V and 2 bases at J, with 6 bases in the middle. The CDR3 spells CASSFSATDTQYF. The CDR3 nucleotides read TGTGCCAGCAGCTTCTCCGCCACAGATACGCAGTATTTT.

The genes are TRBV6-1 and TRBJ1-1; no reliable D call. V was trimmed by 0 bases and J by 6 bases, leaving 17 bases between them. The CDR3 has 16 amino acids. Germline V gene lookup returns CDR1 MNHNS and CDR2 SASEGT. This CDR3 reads CASSEALFGEAAEAFF. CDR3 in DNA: TGTGCCAGCAGTGAAGCGCTATTCGGGGAGGCGGCTGAAGCTTTCTTT.

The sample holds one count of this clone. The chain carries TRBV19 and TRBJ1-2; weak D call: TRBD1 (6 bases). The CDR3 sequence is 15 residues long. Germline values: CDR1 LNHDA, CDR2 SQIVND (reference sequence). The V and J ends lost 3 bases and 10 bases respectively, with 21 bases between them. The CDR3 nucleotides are TGTGCCAGTAGTATTTTGTACCACAGGGACGGTAACTACACCTTC. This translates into CASSILYHRDGNYTF. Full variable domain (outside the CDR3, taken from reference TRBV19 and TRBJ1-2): DGGITQSPKYLFRKEGQNVTLSCEQNLNHDAMYWYRQDPGQGLRLIYYSQIVNDFQKGDIAEGYSVSREKKESFPLTVTSAQKNPTAFYLCASSILYHRDGNYTFGSGTRLTVV.

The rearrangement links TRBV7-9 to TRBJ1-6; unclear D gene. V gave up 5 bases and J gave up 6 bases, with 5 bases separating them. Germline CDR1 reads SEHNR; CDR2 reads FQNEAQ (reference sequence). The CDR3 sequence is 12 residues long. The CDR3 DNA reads TGTGCCAGCAGCATCCTTAATTCACCCCTCCACTTT. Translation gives CASSILNSPLHF.

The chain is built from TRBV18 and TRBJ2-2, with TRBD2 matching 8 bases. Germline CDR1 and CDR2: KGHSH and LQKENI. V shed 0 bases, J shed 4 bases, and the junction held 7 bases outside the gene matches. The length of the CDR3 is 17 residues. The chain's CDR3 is CASSPPWASGFTGELFF. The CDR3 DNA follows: TGTGCCAGCTCACCACCGTGGGCTAGCGGGTTCACCGGGGAGCTGTTTTTT.

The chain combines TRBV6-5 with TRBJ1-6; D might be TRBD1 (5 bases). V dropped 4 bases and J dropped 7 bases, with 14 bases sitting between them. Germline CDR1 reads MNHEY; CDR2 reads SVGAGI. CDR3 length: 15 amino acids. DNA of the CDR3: TGTGCCAGCAGTTCTGGGAGACAGCTAAATTCACCCCTCCACTTT. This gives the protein CASSSGRQLNSPLHF.

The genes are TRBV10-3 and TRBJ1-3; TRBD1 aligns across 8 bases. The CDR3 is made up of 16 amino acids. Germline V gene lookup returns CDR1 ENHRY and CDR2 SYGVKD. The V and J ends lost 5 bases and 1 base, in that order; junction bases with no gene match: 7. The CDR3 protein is CAISPTGAGSGNTIYF. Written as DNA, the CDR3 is TGTGCCATCAGTCCGACAGGGGCCGGGTCTGGAAACACCATATATTTT.

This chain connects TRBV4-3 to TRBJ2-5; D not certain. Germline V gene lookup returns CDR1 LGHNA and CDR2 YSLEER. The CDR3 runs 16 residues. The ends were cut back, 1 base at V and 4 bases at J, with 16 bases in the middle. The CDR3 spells CASSQVASVTIETQYF. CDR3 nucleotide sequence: TGCGCCAGCAGCCAAGTGGCTTCGGTGACAATAGAGACCCAGTACTTC.

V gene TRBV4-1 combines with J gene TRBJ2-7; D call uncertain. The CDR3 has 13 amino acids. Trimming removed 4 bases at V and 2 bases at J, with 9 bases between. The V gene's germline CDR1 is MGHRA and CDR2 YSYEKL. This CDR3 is CASSRTETYEQYF. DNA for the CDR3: TGCGCCAGCAGCCGAACTGAGACCTACGAGCAGTACTTC.

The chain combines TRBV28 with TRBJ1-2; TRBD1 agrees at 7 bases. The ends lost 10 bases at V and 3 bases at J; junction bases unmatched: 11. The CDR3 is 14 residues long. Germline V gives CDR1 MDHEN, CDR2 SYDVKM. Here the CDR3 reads CATDLRDSYYGYTF. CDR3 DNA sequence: TGTGCCACCGACCTGAGGGACAGCTACTATGGCTACACCTTC.

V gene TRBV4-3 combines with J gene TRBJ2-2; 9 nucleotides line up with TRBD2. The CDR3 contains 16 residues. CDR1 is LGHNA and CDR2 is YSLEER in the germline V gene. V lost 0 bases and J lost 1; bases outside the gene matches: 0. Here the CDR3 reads CASSQELAGNTGELFF. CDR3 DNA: TGCGCCAGCAGCCAAGAACTAGCGGGGAACACCGGGGAGCTGTTTTTT.

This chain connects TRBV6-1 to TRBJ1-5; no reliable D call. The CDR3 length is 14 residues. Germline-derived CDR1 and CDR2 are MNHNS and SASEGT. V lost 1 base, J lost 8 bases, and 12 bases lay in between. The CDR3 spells CASSEEVSREPQHF. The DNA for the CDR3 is TGTGCCAGCAGTGAAGAGGTCTCAAGGGAGCCCCAGCATTTT.